This T cell receptor beta chain was sequenced for a study of Tregs in tolerant kidney transplant recipients. Regarding the study as a whole: Some patients' samples used different primers over time, so nucleotide sequences weren't comparable. In tolerant patients, donor-specific Tregs outgrew total Tregs, suggesting antigen-driven expansion.

On this clone itself: What it binds is not known.

Profiling relied on immunoSEQ multiplex PCR, and the TCRdb table lists in-frame clones only, not all of them. This table has tens of thousands of clones, roughly 93% appearing once. Related graft donors supplied nonmyeloablative bone marrow transplants, and mixed chimerism was transient. Source: CD4+ T cells from blood (PBMCs), taken 12 months after the transplant. This sequence was found in a human patient who received a combined kidney and bone marrow transplant. These T cells may partly come from the graft donor.

The CDR3 nucleotides read TGTGCCAGTAGTCAGGGACTCGGCAATCAGCCCCAGCATTTT. Translated: CASSQGLGNQPQHF. The chain combines TRBV19 with TRBJ1-5, with D possibly matching TRBD1 (5 bases). The CDR3 length is 14 residues. Trimming pared 5 bases from V and 2 bases from J, leaving 10 bases between. In germline, CDR1 is LNHDA, CDR2 SQIVND (reference sequence).